These 23 T cell receptor beta chains share one sample of origin, sequenced in a study of blood T cells in healthy people across ages. Combining a sample-barcoded 5' primer with a J-beta primer mix, a second PCR ran for about 6 to 12 cycles. Each CDR3 protein gets one entry after TCRdb re-called the 5' RACE reads with MiXCR. The profile shows 540,000 or so distinct CDR3 sequences, around half of them singletons. The source material was blood. The receptors derive from an elderly man in good health.

This clonotype was recorded a few times. The V and J genes are TRBV29-1 and TRBJ1-1; TRBD1 might be the D (5 bases). The CDR3 extends over 12 amino acids. V lost 0 bases and J lost 5, with 7 bases in between. Germline V gene lookup returns CDR1 SQVTM and CDR2 ANQGSEA. CDR3 sequence: CSVEDPGTEAFF. The CDR3 DNA is TGCAGCGTTGAAGATCCAGGGACTGAAGCTTTCTTT.

This chain uses TRBV14 with TRBJ2-7; D might be TRBD2 (5 bases). V was clipped by 5 bases and J by 1 base, with 15 bases between them. The CDR3 totals 15 residues. Germline loops: CDR1 SGHDN, CDR2 FVKESK. Here the CDR3 DNA reads TGTGCCAGCAGCGATCTGCTAGCCTCGTCCTACGAGCAGTACTTC. This sequence encodes CASSDLLASSYEQYF.

This clonotype was seen only once. The chain uses TRBV30 and TRBJ2-7, with 9 bases matching TRBD1. CDR1 is GTSNPN, CDR2 SVGIG, per germline (reference sequence). V dropped 4 bases and J dropped 6; count of bases not matched to a gene: 7. There are 13 residues in the CDR3. CDR3 sequence reads: CAWKDRGTGEQYF. The CDR3 DNA reads TGTGCCTGGAAAGACAGGGGGACGGGCGAGCAGTACTTC.

This chain joins TRBV2 and TRBJ2-4, with D perhaps TRBD1 (6 bases). Germline CDR1 is SNHLY and CDR2 is FYNNEI. Deletions cut 6 bases from V and 3 bases from J, with 12 bases between. The CDR3 has 14 residues. The DNA for the CDR3 is TGTGCCAGCAGAGAACGGGACAACAAAAACATTCAGTACTTC. It is translated as CASRERDNKNIQYF.

This clonotype showed up just a few times. The CDR3 is CASKMDSNQPQHF. In DNA, the CDR3 is TGTGCCAGCAAGATGGACAGTAACCAGCCCCAGCATTTT. The rearrangement links TRBV6-5 to TRBJ1-5; D possibly corresponds to TRBD1 (6 bases). Trimming cost V 7 bases and J 7 bases, with 14 bases left between them. Germline loops: CDR1 MNHEY, CDR2 SVGAGI. CDR3 length: 13 amino acids.

The rearrangement links TRBV30 to TRBJ2-1; 10 bases line up with TRBD2. The germline CDR1 and CDR2 sequences are GTSNPN and SVGIG (reference sequence). V lost 2 bases to trimming and J lost 7 bases; unmatched junction nucleotides: 5. The length of the CDR3 is 14 residues. CDR3 residues: CAWSKSGGENEQFF. The CDR3 DNA reads TGTGCCTGGAGTAAAAGCGGGGGGGAAAATGAGCAGTTCTTC.

In its sample, this clonotype was seen once. At one of its ends the junction is not consistent with the germline gene, which may arise from a read error. The rearrangement uses TRBV4-1 and TRBJ2-5; D is perhaps TRBD1 or TRBD2 (5 bases each). Germline-derived CDR1 and CDR2 are MGHRA and YSYEKL. CDR3 length equals 16 residues. For the CDR3, the DNA is TGCGCCAGCAACCAAGATTGGGACGCGATGCAAGAGACCCAGTACTTC. Translated: CASNQDWDAMQETQYF.

The chain couples TRBV10-3 to TRBJ1-4, with 7 bases fitting TRBD1. Germline CDR1 reads ENHRY; CDR2 reads SYGVKD. CDR3 length: 14 residues. The ends lost 10 bases at V and 8 bases at J; junction bases unmatched: 13. In DNA form, the CDR3 reads TGTGCCACCCGCTCAGGGGGGGAACAGGAAAAACTGTTTTTT. It is translated as CATRSGGEQEKLFF.

The table lists this clonotype with a few counts. The rearrangement links TRBV7-2 to TRBJ1-1; no reliable D call. This CDR3 region has 15 residues. V dropped 5 bases and J dropped 0 bases, with 13 bases sitting between them. Germline values: CDR1 SGHTA, CDR2 FQGNSA. The CDR3 here is CASSPIVTVNTEAFF. Here the CDR3 DNA reads TGTGCCAGCAGCCCTATTGTAACGGTGAACACTGAAGCTTTCTTT.

The V gene is TRBV5-6, the J gene TRBJ2-7, with TRBD1 as a possible D gene (6 bases). V gave up 4 bases and J gave up 3 bases, with 20 bases separating them. This CDR3 has 16 residues. CDR1 and CDR2 (germline): SGHDT, YYEEEE. In nucleotides, the CDR3 is TGTGCCAGCAGCCCTGGTCCCCGACAGGCCTACTACGAGCAGTACTTC. This translates into CASSPGPRQAYYEQYF.

This clonotype was recorded a few times. V gene TRBV20-1 combines with J gene TRBJ2-5; no clear D gene. CDR1 is DFQATT and CDR2 is SNEGSKA in the germline V gene (reference sequence). Deletions cut 4 bases from V and 6 bases from J, with 21 bases between. This CDR3 comprises 15 residues. This chain's CDR3 is CSAISKGNSGKTQYF. As DNA, the CDR3 is TGCAGTGCTATTTCGAAAGGGAACTCAGGAAAGACCCAGTACTTC.

This clonotype was seen a handful of times. The chain uses TRBV7-2 and TRBJ2-4; 8 positions match TRBD2. Germline V CDR1 and CDR2: SGHTA, FQGNSA. CDR3 size: 18 residues. V shed 4 bases, J shed 3 bases, and the junction held 14 bases outside the gene matches. Written as DNA, the CDR3 is TGTGCCAGCAGCTCCTCGCGGGGGGCCACAGCCCTCAAAAACATTCAGTACTTC. Protein sequence: CASSSSRGATALKNIQYF.

The rearrangement uses TRBV6-6 and TRBJ2-2; 11 bases match TRBD2. Trimming at V came to 5 bases and at J to 1 base, leaving 3 bases not matched to a gene. This CDR3 region has 16 residues. Germline V gene data show CDR1 as MNHNY and CDR2 as SVGAGI (reference sequence). CDR3 bases: TGTGCCAGCAGTAAACTAGCGGGAGAGAACACCGGGGAGCTGTTTTTT. Its protein is CASSKLAGENTGELFF.

The sample holds a few counts of this clonotype. No DNA is shown, since the ends of the CDR3 on it are uncertain; the CDR3 is the one TCRdb lists. This rearrangement joins TRBV21-1 to TRBJ2-7; TRBD2 is the table's D call, not checked against the DNA. TRBV21-1 is flagged as a pseudogene. The CDR3 sequence runs 16 residues, both termini included. This chain's CDR3 is CASSKDQVAGGNEQYF.

This clonotype was seen only a few times. V and J are TRBV6-4 and TRBJ2-7; D perhaps matches TRBD2 (6 bases). The CDR3 totals 15 residues. V was pared by 10 bases and J by 5 bases, with 24 bases between. Germline CDR1 and CDR2: MRHNA and SNTAGT. The DNA of the CDR3 is TGTGCCATCCCAAGACCGGAGGGGCGCACGAACGAGCAGTACTTC. Protein: CAIPRPEGRTNEQYF.

The gene calls are TRBV5-1 and TRBJ2-3; possibly TRBD1 for D (5 bases). Trimming took 4 bases from V and 5 from J, leaving 14 bases between them. Germline V gene data show CDR1 as SGHRS and CDR2 as YFSETQ. The CDR3 length is 14 residues. The CDR3 DNA sequence: TGCGCCAGCAGCCCTGGGCAGGGTCAAGATACGCAGTATTTT. Amino acids: CASSPGQGQDTQYF.

This chain uses TRBV20-1 with TRBJ2-4; 8 nucleotides line up with TRBD2. After removal of 0 bases from V and 1 base from J, the junction contained 5 bases not matched to a gene. The CDR3 length is 16 residues. Germline V lookup: CDR1 DFQATT, CDR2 SNEGSKA (reference sequence). The chain's CDR3 is CSARDLREGAKNIQYF. CDR3 nucleotide sequence: TGCAGTGCTAGAGATCTACGGGAGGGGGCCAAAAACATTCAGTACTTC.

The V gene is TRBV7-3, the J gene TRBJ2-7; possibly TRBD2 for D (5 bases). Germline assignment: CDR1 SGHTA and CDR2 FQGTGA. The CDR3 loop spans 12 amino acids. The V gene lost 5 bases and the J gene lost 6 bases, with 11 bases spanning the gap. The CDR3 spells CASSLVGSEQYF. DNA for the CDR3: TGTGCCAGCAGCCTTGTTGGGAGCGAGCAGTACTTC.

The chain recombines TRBV4-3 with TRBJ2-7; 8 positions agree with TRBD2. Germline values: CDR1 LGHNA, CDR2 YSLEER. There are 15 residues in the CDR3. The V segment lost 0 bases and the J segment 7 bases; nucleotides outside the gene matches: 8. CDR3 sequence: CASSQEMAGGWEQYF. The CDR3 bases are TGCGCCAGCAGCCAAGAGATGGCGGGAGGTTGGGAGCAGTACTTC.

This clonotype has only a few counts. The chain uses TRBV29-1 and TRBJ2-5, with D uncertain. Trimming removed 4 bases at V and 2 bases at J, with 14 bases between. From germline, CDR1 is SQVTM and CDR2 ANQGSEA. This CDR3 has 14 residues. The CDR3, as DNA: TGCAGCGTTGCCCCTGGACGGATACAAGAGACCCAGTACTTC. Its translation: CSVAPGRIQETQYF. The full variable domain, its missing parts supplied by reference TRBV29-1 and TRBJ2-5, is SAVISQKPSRDICQRGTSLTIQCQVDSQVTMMFWYRQQPGQSLTLIATANQGSEATYESGFVIDKFPISRPNLTFSTLTVSNMSPEDSSIYLCSVAPGRIQETQYFGPGTRLLVL.

The CDR3 reads CASSWDRGELFF. CDR3 sequence (DNA): TGTGCCAGCAGCTGGGATAGAGGGGAGCTGTTTTTT. The V call is TRBV7-8, the J call TRBJ2-2; the D is unclear. The V end lost 4 bases, the J end lost 8 bases, and 8 bases lay between the germline ends. CDR1 is SGHVS and CDR2 is FQNEAQ in the germline V gene. This CDR3 has 12 residues.

This clonotype was observed once. The rearrangement joins TRBV12-5 to TRBJ2-2; possibly TRBD1 for D (5 bases). The CDR3 length is 14 residues. The germline gives CDR1 LGHNT, CDR2 FRNRAP. V was shortened by 4 bases and J by 1 base, with 7 bases between the two germline ends. The CDR3, as DNA: TGTGCTAGTGGTTCCGACAGGAACACCGGGGAGCTGTTTTTT. This codes for CASGSDRNTGELFF.

Only one count was recorded for this clonotype. The chain's CDR3 is CASSQESTLGDTQYF. Here the CDR3 DNA reads TGCGCCAGCAGCCAAGAAAGCACCCTCGGAGATACGCAGTATTTT. The chain has TRBV4-3 and TRBJ2-3; D is uncertain. Looked up from germline, CDR1 is LGHNA and CDR2 is YSLEER. V dropped 0 bases and J dropped 5 bases, with 12 bases sitting between them. CDR3 size: 15 residues.